What follows describes a single TCR beta chain. This sample is part of a study of blood T cell repertoires in COVID-19. Study-wide background: COVID-19 samples, acute and convalescent, were from the United States, Italy and Spain. In each case, the material was cDNA or gDNA derived from T cells, B-cell-depleted T cells, or PBMCs.

How the authors handled the data: Estimation of nucleated cell counts was performed using reference gene primer amplification. Only in-frame clones appear in the TCRdb table, and some are missing; sequencing was by immunoSEQ multiplex PCR. V and J calls and clone size come straight from that table; D and trimming were deduced from the DNA. Of 250,000 or so clones listed, over 80% were seen once; the top ten hold approximately 1.6%. V lost 3 bases, J lost 5 bases, and 14 bases lay in between. Germline assignment: CDR1 SGDLS and CDR2 YYNGEE. This CDR3 spans 14 amino acids. The rearrangement joins TRBV9 to TRBJ1-2, with D possibly being TRBD1 (6 bases). Sample: peripheral blood. The source of this sequence is a woman between 40 and 50 years old who had recovered from COVID-19. The CDR3 coding sequence is TGTGCCAGCAGCGCCGGACAGAGAAGGTATGGCTACACCTTC. Protein sequence: CASSAGQRRYGYTF.